This TCR beta chain was found in a study of blood T cells in healthy people across ages. Study at large: Using template switching, researchers captured about one barcoded beta molecule for each two T cells.

Healthy Russian Caucasian donors spanned ages about 6 to 100 years. Using a J-beta primer mix together with a sample-barcoded 5' primer, a second PCR was run for roughly 6 to 12 cycles. Each sample yielded at least 3 million CDR3-containing paired-end reads. TCRdb redid the calling of the 5' RACE reads with MiXCR, one entry per CDR3 protein. The top ten clones hold 6.5% to 8.5% of a sample with 1.5 million to 2 million distinct CDR3 sequences, roughly 27% of them seen once. The sequenced material came from blood. This receptor was identified in a woman aged 30 to 39 in good health.

The CDR3 DNA is TGTGCCAGCAGCCCAAAAACCGGGACAGGGAAGGGCTACACCTTC. Its translation: CASSPKTGTGKGYTF. The chain joins TRBV7-2 to TRBJ1-2; 9 bases map to TRBD1. CDR1 is SGHTA, CDR2 FQGNSA, per germline. The J segment lost 8 bases and the V segment lost 5 bases, leaving 12 bases of the junction unmatched. CDR3 length: 15 residues.